What follows is one T cell receptor (beta chain) and its context. Sequencing used immunoSEQ multiplex PCR; TCRdb keeps in-frame clones, though not all of them. The table has about 1 million clones, 70% to 80% seen once; the top ten hold approximately 1.5%. This sample was taken from a study of shared clonotypes between healthy human individuals. V was cut by 6 bases and J by 5 bases, with 11 bases left in between. CDR3 length: 13 amino acids. The germline gives CDR1 ENHRY, CDR2 SYGVKD. The chain couples TRBV10-3 to TRBJ2-1, with D perhaps TRBD1 (6 bases). The sequencing input was memory CD4+ T cells sorted from blood. Subset meaning: CD45RA-negative fraction. The TCR sequence derives from a young man in good health. The CDR3 coding sequence is TGTGCCATCAGCGTCAGGGGTCACAATGAGCAGTTCTTC. It yields the protein CAISVRGHNEQFF.